Each of the 13 T cell receptor beta chains below was sequenced from the same sample in a study of cytomegalovirus exposure and HLA in healthy donors. With 60 Vbeta and 13 Jbeta primers, the PCR was carried out. Profiling relied on immunoSEQ multiplex PCR, and the TCRdb table lists in-frame clones only, not all of them. The table has 150,000 to 200,000 clones, roughly three quarters seen once. The sequenced sample was PBMCs. The receptors here all came from a woman aged 45-59 years in good health and CMV-seronegative.

The genes are TRBV5-4 and TRBJ1-6, with a weak D call TRBD1 (5 bases). CDR1 and CDR2 (germline): SGHNT, YYREEE (reference sequence). With 0 bases removed from V and 8 bases from J, the gap between germline ends came to 12 bases. The CDR3 totals 15 residues. This CDR3 is CASSLDPTGYSPLHF. The CDR3 DNA follows: TGTGCCAGCAGCTTGGATCCCACAGGATATTCACCCCTCCACTTT. The variable domain in full, with the rest retrieved from reference TRBV5-4 and TRBJ1-6, is ETGVTQSPTHLIKTRGQQVTLRCSSQSGHNTVSWYQQALGQGPQFIFQYYREEENGRGNFPPRFSGLQFPNYSSELNVNALELDDSALYLCASSLDPTGYSPLHFGNGTRLTVT.

This CDR3 reads CASSPRARGYYSNQPQHF. The CDR3 coding sequence is TGTGCCAGCAGCCCTCGGGCCAGGGGCTATTATAGCAATCAGCCCCAGCATTTT. The chain recombines TRBV5-6 with TRBJ1-5, with D possibly TRBD1 on 6 matching bases. In germline, CDR1 is SGHDT, CDR2 YYEEEE. The CDR3 loop spans 18 amino acids. V shed 4 bases and J shed 0 bases, with 20 bases lying between them.

The V call is TRBV28, the J call TRBJ2-7; TRBD2 aligns across 9 bases. The junction had 7 bases not matched to a gene; V was cut back by 6 bases and J by 1 base. The CDR3 loop spans 15 amino acids. Per germline, CDR1 MDHEN and CDR2 SYDVKM. For the CDR3, the DNA is TGTGCCAGCAGGAATAGCGGGAGTGGGTCCTACGAGCAGTACTTC. Residues: CASRNSGSGSYEQYF.

The rearrangement uses TRBV7-8 and TRBJ1-3; no firm D call. The V end lost 4 bases, the J end lost 0 bases, and 7 bases lay between the germline ends. The CDR3 consists of 14 residues. Germline V CDR1 and CDR2: SGHVS, FQNEAQ. The DNA for the CDR3 is TGTGCCAGCAGCTCCACAGTCTCTGGAAACACCATATATTTT. This gives the protein CASSSTVSGNTIYF.

This rearrangement joins TRBV6-5 to TRBJ1-6; TRBD1 is a possible D gene (5 bases). The CDR3 length is 12 residues. The germline V gene has CDR1 MNHEY and CDR2 SVGAGI. With 6 bases removed from V and 8 bases from J, the gap between germline ends came to 8 bases. For the CDR3, the DNA is TGTGCCAGCAGCCAGGGTGATTCACCCCTCCACTTT. Residues: CASSQGDSPLHF.

A few counts support this clone. The chain employs TRBV6-6 and TRBJ1-2; 7 bases fit TRBD1. The ends lost 6 bases at V and 3 bases at J; junction bases unmatched: 10. CDR1 is MNHNY, CDR2 SVGAGI, per germline (reference sequence). The CDR3 runs to 15 residues. CDR3 sequence reads: CASRSGGRADYGYTF. The CDR3, as DNA: TGTGCCAGCAGATCAGGGGGTAGAGCTGACTATGGCTACACCTTC.

This chain uses TRBV7-2 with TRBJ2-7; 12 positions match TRBD2. Unmatched junction bases numbered 0, after V lost 1 base and J lost 2 bases. Germline assignment: CDR1 SGHTA and CDR2 FQGNSA. The CDR3 extends over 15 amino acids. The CDR3 DNA reads TGTGCCAGCAGCTTAGGACTAGCGGGGGCCTACGAGCAGTACTTC. Translating it yields CASSLGLAGAYEQYF.

This clone came up a few times. The rearrangement links TRBV5-6 to TRBJ1-1; D may be TRBD1 (6 bases). Trimming stripped 1 base from V and 4 bases from J, with 14 bases between. The CDR3 runs 15 residues. Per the germline V gene, CDR1 is SGHDT and CDR2 is YYEEEE. In DNA form, the CDR3 reads TGTGCCAGCAGCTTGCGGGGGGGCAGGGGCACTGAAGCTTTCTTT. Encoded protein: CASSLRGGRGTEAFF.

The J gene is TRBJ2-2, the V gene TRBV9; D may be TRBD1 (6 bases). The V and J ends lost 4 bases and 3 bases respectively, with 13 bases between them. This CDR3 comprises 15 residues. In germline, CDR1 is SGDLS, CDR2 YYNGEE. The CDR3, as DNA: TGTGCCAGCAGCCGTCAACCAGGGGACACCGGGGAGCTGTTTTTT. Its protein is CASSRQPGDTGELFF. The complete variable domain, with remaining parts taken from reference TRBV9 and TRBJ2-2, reads DSGVTQTPKHLITATGQRVTLRCSPRSGDLSVYWYQQSLDQGLQFLIQYYNGEERAKGNILERFSAQQFPDLHSELNLSSLELGDSALYFCASSRQPGDTGELFFGEGSRLTVL.

The chain recombines TRBV27 with TRBJ2-2, with a tentative D call TRBD2 (5 bases). Germline V gene sequence: CDR1 MNHEY, CDR2 SMNVEV (reference sequence). The CDR3 sequence is 14 residues long. Trimming pared 6 bases from V and 4 bases from J, leaving 12 bases between. CDR3 coding DNA: TGTGCCAGCAGGACGGGAACGGTCACCGGGGAGCTGTTTTTT. This sequence encodes CASRTGTVTGELFF.

The rearrangement uses TRBV7-2 and TRBJ2-3, with a possible D match to TRBD2 (6 bases). This CDR3 contains 11 residues. CDR1 SGHTA and CDR2 FQGNSA come from the germline V gene. The germline V and J ends were trimmed by 5 bases and 8 bases, with 8 bases remaining between them. The DNA of the CDR3 is TGTGCCAGCAGCCAAGCGGGTACGCAGTATTTT. The encoded protein is CASSQAGTQYF.

This clone has more than one count but fewer than ten. This rearrangement joins TRBV2 to TRBJ1-5, with 9 bases lining up with TRBD1. The ends lost 6 bases at V and 4 bases at J; junction bases unmatched: 10. Germline values: CDR1 SNHLY, CDR2 FYNNEI. This CDR3 contains 16 residues. The CDR3: CASSPLWTGANQPQHF. As DNA, the CDR3 is TGTGCCAGCAGCCCACTTTGGACAGGGGCAAATCAGCCCCAGCATTTT.

The gene calls are TRBV29-1 and TRBJ2-7, with D tentatively TRBD1 (5 bases). CDR1 SQVTM and CDR2 ANQGSEA come from the germline V gene. Trimming pared 2 bases from V and 3 bases from J, leaving 17 bases between. This CDR3 is built from 15 residues. The CDR3 DNA is TGCAGCGTTGAAATAGGGGTTGGGATACACTACGAGCAGTACTTC. It specifies CSVEIGVGIHYEQYF.